This entry lists 23 T cell receptor beta chains sequenced from one sample in a study of T cell clones after liver transplantation. Clones were read by immunoSEQ multiplex PCR, and TCRdb kept only the in-frame ones, dropping some. Of around 100,000 clones detected, under 90% appear once; the ten largest clones hold 2.5% to 3.5%. The sample was CD4+ T cells from blood, taken approximately 4 years after liver transplant. These receptors all come from a human patient who received a liver transplant. Some of the T cells might come from the graft donor.

The chain links TRBV6-1 to TRBJ1-2; TRBD1 agrees at 7 bases. V gave up 3 bases and J gave up 7 bases; unmatched junction bases: 2. The germline CDR1 and CDR2 sequences are MNHNS and SASEGT. The CDR3 extends over 12 amino acids. The CDR3 protein is CASSEDRFGYTF. In nucleotides, the CDR3 is TGTGCCAGCAGTGAGGACAGGTTTGGCTACACCTTC.

This chain joins TRBV30 and TRBJ2-7, with TRBD2 identical over 7 bases. In germline, CDR1 is GTSNPN, CDR2 SVGIG (reference sequence). The CDR3 has 12 residues. V gave up 4 bases and J gave up 7 bases; unmatched junction bases: 7. In DNA form, the CDR3 reads TGTGCCTGGACCATGGGGGGGAAAGAGCAGTACTTC. Translated, it gives CAWTMGGKEQYF. Full variable domain (remainder filled in from reference TRBV30 and TRBJ2-7): SQTIHQWPATLVQPVGSPLSLECTVEGTSNPNLYWYRQAAGRGLQLLFYSVGIGQISSEVPQNLSASRPQDRQFILSSKKLLLSDSGFYLCAWTMGGKEQYFGPGTRLTVT.

The CDR3 loop reads CASKIGQGPNQPQHF. The CDR3 DNA reads as TGTGCCAGCAAGATCGGACAGGGACCCAATCAGCCCCAGCATTTT. The V gene is TRBV27, the J gene TRBJ1-5; 8 nucleotides line up with TRBD1. Germline CDR1 MNHEY, CDR2 SMNVEV (reference sequence). V lost 7 bases, J lost 3 bases, and 8 bases stayed unmatched. This CDR3 has 15 residues.

The J gene is TRBJ1-5, the V gene TRBV18, with D possibly being TRBD1 (6 bases). Per the germline V gene, CDR1 is KGHSH and CDR2 is LQKENI. Trimming took off 2 bases at V and 6 bases at J, with 14 bases between the two ends. The CDR3 extends over 15 amino acids. As DNA, the CDR3 is TGTGCCAGCTCACCATCCTACAGGGTAGGTCAGCCCCAGCATTTT. Protein: CASSPSYRVGQPQHF.

V usage is TRBV21-1 and J usage is TRBJ1-4. TRBV21-1 is a documented pseudogene. This CDR3 region has 15 residues. Here the CDR3 reads CASSLLGGDKEKLFF. In nucleotides, the CDR3 is TGTGCCAGCAGCCTGTTGGGGGGGGATAAAGAAAAACTGTTTTTT.

The genes are TRBV27 and TRBJ1-1, with D uncertain. The CDR3 sequence is 13 residues long. The germline V gene encodes CDR1 MNHEY and CDR2 SMNVEV (reference sequence). Trimming took off 3 bases at V and 5 bases at J, with 10 bases between the two ends. The CDR3, as DNA: TGTGCCAGCAGTTTTGAGGGAAGGACTGAAGCTTTCTTT. This sequence encodes CASSFEGRTEAFF.

This chain uses TRBV2 with TRBJ2-1; the match to TRBD2 covers 10 bases. Germline V gives CDR1 SNHLY, CDR2 FYNNEI. The length of the CDR3 is 15 residues. Trimming removed 7 bases from V and 7 bases from J; junction bases left unmatched: 10. The CDR3, as DNA: TGTGCCAGCACCCGAGTGCGGACTAGCGGAAATGAGCAGTTCTTC. Its translation: CASTRVRTSGNEQFF.

The chain has TRBV19 and TRBJ2-2; TRBD1 aligns across 7 bases. Per the germline V gene, CDR1 is LNHDA and CDR2 is SQIVND (reference sequence). This CDR3 is 15 amino acids long. Losses at the gene ends were 2 bases for V and 5 bases for J; bases not matched to a gene: 5. The CDR3 bases are TGTGCCAGTAGTATACAGGGGGTTCGTACCGGGGAGCTGTTTTTT. Translation gives CASSIQGVRTGELFF.

This chain joins TRBV19 and TRBJ1-4; D is possibly TRBD1 (5 bases). CDR3 length equals 15 residues. Trimming removed 5 bases at V and 4 bases at J, with 14 bases between. Germline V gene sequence: CDR1 LNHDA, CDR2 SQIVND (reference sequence). The CDR3 region is CASSATGANNEKLFF. As DNA, the CDR3 is TGTGCCAGTAGTGCCACCGGGGCTAATAATGAAAAACTGTTTTTT.

The genes are TRBV10-3 and TRBJ2-7; 9 bases map to TRBD1. This CDR3 region has 15 residues. Germline loops: CDR1 ENHRY, CDR2 SYGVKD. J was trimmed by 1 base and V by 6 bases; bases with no gene match: 7. The CDR3 is CAIRDTGTGSYEQYF. CDR3 nucleotide sequence: TGTGCCATCAGAGATACCGGGACAGGGTCCTACGAGCAGTACTTC.

The rearrangement links TRBV6-5 to TRBJ1-1; D not resolved. V was trimmed by 7 bases and J by 0 bases, leaving 9 bases between them. The germline V gene has CDR1 MNHEY and CDR2 SVGAGI. The CDR3 loop spans 13 amino acids. The CDR3 loop reads CASILTMNTEAFF. The CDR3 coding sequence is TGTGCCAGCATTTTAACTATGAACACTGAAGCTTTCTTT.

The rearrangement uses TRBV18 and TRBJ2-5; D not resolved. This CDR3 comprises 11 residues. V gave up 8 bases and J gave up 2 bases, with 6 bases separating them. Germline assignment: CDR1 KGHSH and CDR2 LQKENI. CDR3 DNA sequence: TGTGCCAGCGTAAGGCAAGAGACCCAGTACTTC. It is translated as CASVRQETQYF.

CDR3 in amino acids: CASSLGSRPYEQYF. In DNA form, the CDR3 reads TGTGCCAGCAGCTTGGGGTCGAGGCCCTACGAGCAGTACTTC. V usage is TRBV5-4 and J usage is TRBJ2-7; no firm D call. Trimming removed 0 bases from V and 2 bases from J, with 9 bases in between. CDR1 is SGHNT, CDR2 YYREEE, per germline (reference sequence). The CDR3 has 14 residues.

CDR3 region: CASSLSTLDEQYF. The CDR3 DNA follows: TGTGCCAGCAGCTTAAGTACACTTGACGAGCAGTACTTC. The rearrangement links TRBV7-2 to TRBJ2-7; no clear D. CDR3 length: 13 amino acids. Germline V CDR1 and CDR2: SGHTA, FQGNSA. Trimming took off 2 bases at V and 5 bases at J, with 10 bases between the two ends.

The chain joins TRBV19 to TRBJ1-6; a weak D match, TRBD1 (6 bases). Germline assignment: CDR1 LNHDA and CDR2 SQIVND (reference sequence). Deletions cut 4 bases from V and 7 bases from J, with 11 bases between. The CDR3 loop spans 14 amino acids. CDR3 DNA: TGTGCCAGTAGTACAAGGGGGGAAAATTCACCCCTCCACTTT. It codes for CASSTRGENSPLHF. Complete variable domain (other parts from reference TRBV19 and TRBJ1-6): DGGITQSPKYLFRKEGQNVTLSCEQNLNHDAMYWYRQDPGQGLRLIYYSQIVNDFQKGDIAEGYSVSREKKESFPLTVTSAQKNPTAFYLCASSTRGENSPLHFGNGTRLTVT.

This chain uses TRBV7-6 with TRBJ2-6; D possibly corresponds to TRBD2 (5 bases). The CDR3 runs 18 residues. The V end lost 4 bases, the J end lost 2 bases, and 18 bases lay between the germline ends. CDR1 is SGHVS, CDR2 FNYEAQ, per germline. CDR3 protein: CASSSGWRSLTGANVLTF. CDR3 nucleotide sequence: TGTGCCAGCAGCTCGGGGTGGCGGAGCCTGACTGGGGCCAACGTCCTGACTTTC.

V and J are TRBV15 and TRBJ1-4; a possible D gene is TRBD1 (5 bases). V dropped 1 base and J dropped 2 bases, with 14 bases sitting between them. The CDR3 extends over 17 amino acids. The germline CDR1 and CDR2 sequences are LNHNV and YYDKDF (reference sequence). CDR3 residues: CATSRGDGGNTNEKLFF. CDR3 in DNA: TGTGCCACCAGCAGAGGGGACGGAGGGAATACTAATGAAAAACTGTTTTTT.

The chain uses TRBV11-1 and TRBJ1-4; no firm D call. The V end lost 5 bases, the J end lost 7 bases, and 14 bases lay between the germline ends. Per germline, CDR1 SGHAT and CDR2 FQDESV (reference sequence). This CDR3 contains 14 residues. CDR3 protein: CASSPVSRGEKLFF. CDR3 DNA: TGTGCCAGCAGCCCTGTATCCCGGGGTGAAAAACTGTTTTTT.

The V gene is TRBV10-3, the J gene TRBJ2-3; D unclear. This CDR3 region has 12 residues. Deletions cut 7 bases from V and 1 base from J, with 6 bases between. In germline, CDR1 is ENHRY, CDR2 SYGVKD. As DNA, the CDR3 is TGTGCCATCAACGGAGGCACAGATACGCAGTATTTT. Protein sequence: CAINGGTDTQYF.

In regard to this clone: Sequence at one end of the junction differs from germline and may be a read error. The same CDR3 can be traced to other DNA sequences in this sample. The chain employs TRBV5-4 and TRBJ2-3, with 8 bases fitting TRBD1. CDR1 and CDR2 (germline): SGHNT, YYREEE (reference sequence). The length of the CDR3 is 15 residues. The CDR3 DNA is TGTGCCAGCAGCTACAGGGGGACCTTCACAGATACACAGTATTTT. Translating it yields CASSYRGTFTDTQYF.

The chain carries TRBV4-3 and TRBJ1-4, with D perhaps TRBD1 (6 bases). The V and J ends lost 4 bases and 0 bases respectively, with 12 bases between them. Germline-derived CDR1 and CDR2 are LGHNA and YSLEER. CDR3 length: 16 amino acids. The CDR3 spells CASSLDWTATNEKLFF. DNA of the CDR3: TGCGCCAGCAGCCTGGACTGGACAGCAACTAATGAAAAACTGTTTTTT.

The chain couples TRBV18 to TRBJ2-1; TRBD2 matches at 7 bases. This CDR3 is 15 amino acids long. Germline trimming cut 0 bases from V and 6 bases from J; bases unmatched to any gene: 5. Germline CDR1 is KGHSH and CDR2 is LQKENI. The CDR3 nucleotides read TGTGCCAGCTCACCACCGGGGGGGAAAGGCAATGAGCAGTTCTTC. This encodes CASSPPGGKGNEQFF.

This chain uses TRBV10-3 with TRBJ1-1, with a possible D match to TRBD1 (5 bases). CDR1 is ENHRY, CDR2 SYGVKD, per germline. The CDR3 covers 14 residues. Between the trimmed V and J ends, which lost 5 bases and 0 bases, there was a span of 10 bases. The CDR3 region is CAISLDRLNTEAFF. Written as DNA, the CDR3 is TGTGCCATCAGTCTTGACAGATTGAACACTGAAGCTTTCTTT.